Following are 24 T cell receptor beta chains from one sample sequenced in a study of beta chain features in type 1 diabetes. TCRB transcripts that were expressed got sequenced, as all of the isolated RNA had been reverse transcribed. The repertoire was sequenced with immunoSEQ multiplex PCR; TCRdb's copy has only in-frame clones and lacks some. The sample lists hundreds of thousands of clones, approximately 15% occurring once. The sequenced sample consisted of naive CD4+ T cells from blood. The receptors here all came from a man aged 30 to 39 in good health.

This chain's CDR3 is CTSFPRGPYPNTDTQYF. The CDR3 DNA reads as TGCACCAGCTTTCCGAGGGGTCCATACCCGAACACAGATACGCAGTATTTT. The J gene is TRBJ2-3, the V gene TRBV1. TRBV1 is shown as a pseudogene. The CDR3 has 17 amino acids.

This clone occurred a few times. CDR3 coding DNA: TGTGCCAGCAGCCCATTCGTCAGTTTCAATGAGCAGTTCTTC. Amino acid sequence: CASSPFVSFNEQFF. The chain is built from TRBV7-9 and TRBJ2-1, with D unresolved. V was trimmed by 5 bases and J by 6 bases, leaving 14 bases between them. The CDR3 is 14 residues long. Germline V gene lookup returns CDR1 SEHNR and CDR2 FQNEAQ (reference sequence). Filled out from reference TRBV7-9 and TRBJ2-1, the complete variable domain reads DTGVSQNPRHKITKRGQNVTFRCDPISEHNRLYWYRQTLGQGPEFLTYFQNEAQLEKSRLLSDRFSAERPKGSFSTLEIQRTEQGDSAMYLCASSPFVSFNEQFFGPGTRLTVL.

This clone has a handful of counts. The rearrangement uses TRBV13 and TRBJ2-7; 8 bases agree with TRBD1. V shed 3 bases, J shed 3 bases, and the junction held 7 bases outside the gene matches. Germline V gene data show CDR1 as PRHDT and CDR2 as FYEKMQ (reference sequence). The CDR3 is 15 amino acids. CDR3 sequence reads: CASSFALTGGYEQYF. As DNA, the CDR3 is TGTGCCAGCAGCTTTGCTCTTACAGGGGGCTACGAGCAGTACTTC.

This clone was detected only a few times. Other DNA sequences from this sample encode an identical CDR3 as well. The V and J genes are TRBV20-1 and TRBJ2-1; no firm D call. The CDR3 spans 11 residues. Germline CDR1 DFQATT, CDR2 SNEGSKA (reference sequence). Trimming cost V 6 bases and J 6 bases, with 9 bases left between them. The CDR3 region has the DNA TGCAGTGCATCTAGTGGCAATGAGCAGTTCTTC. It translates to CSASSGNEQFF.

This clone was detected a few times. The V gene is TRBV7-9, the J gene TRBJ1-2; D possibly corresponds to TRBD1 (5 bases). This CDR3 spans 14 amino acids. Germline V gene data show CDR1 as SEHNR and CDR2 as FQNEAQ (reference sequence). Trimming pared 2 bases from V and 2 bases from J, leaving 9 bases between. CDR3 DNA: TGTGCCAGCAGCTTAAGGGGACCCAACTATGGCTACACCTTC. Its protein product is CASSLRGPNYGYTF.

The CDR3 sequence is CASNPTGGGNIQYF. The CDR3, as DNA: TGTGCCAGTAATCCGACAGGGGGCGGAAACATTCAGTACTTC. The chain is built from TRBV19 and TRBJ2-4, with 10 bases that match TRBD1. V shed 7 bases, J shed 6 bases, and the junction held 6 bases outside the gene matches. The CDR3 has 14 residues. CDR1 and CDR2 from the germline V gene are LNHDA and SQIVND (reference sequence).

V is TRBV11-2 and J is TRBJ2-5, with 12 bases matching TRBD1. Germline trimming cut 2 bases from V and 5 bases from J; bases unmatched to any gene: 3. The CDR3 is 15 amino acids. Germline V CDR1 and CDR2: SGHAT, FQNNGV. For the CDR3, the DNA is TGTGCCAGCAGCTTACGGGACAGGGGGCGGGAGACCCAGTACTTC. Protein sequence: CASSLRDRGRETQYF.

The chain employs TRBV6-4 and TRBJ2-6; 7 nucleotides align to TRBD1. This CDR3 spans 17 amino acids. CDR1 MRHNA and CDR2 SNTAGT come from the germline V gene. V gave up 4 bases and J gave up 0 bases; unmatched junction bases: 6. CDR3 in amino acids: CASSGRDSFSGANVLTF. The CDR3 nucleotides are TGTGCCAGCAGTGGTCGGGACAGTTTCTCTGGGGCCAACGTCCTGACTTTC.

This clone has a handful of counts. The chain combines TRBV4-3 with TRBJ2-1, with 10 positions matching TRBD2. This CDR3 is 17 amino acids long. V trimming: 1 base; J trimming: 7 bases; junction bases outside the gene matches: 10. CDR1 and CDR2 from the germline V gene are LGHNA and YSLEER. CDR3 DNA sequence: TGCGCCAGCAGCCAAGCGCTAGCGGGGGCGATAGCAAATGAGCAGTTCTTC. Its protein product is CASSQALAGAIANEQFF.

The chain employs TRBV15 and TRBJ2-1; D call uncertain. Germline CDR1 LNHNV, CDR2 YYDKDF (reference sequence). The CDR3 spans 12 residues. The V end was cut by 3 bases, the J end by 13 bases, with 13 bases between. This CDR3 reads CATSRTGSAQFF. DNA of the CDR3: TGTGCCACCAGCAGGACCGGATCAGCTCAGTTCTTC.

The chain has TRBV9 and TRBJ2-1, with a weak D call TRBD2 (6 bases). The CDR3 extends over 16 amino acids. CDR1 is SGDLS, CDR2 YYNGEE, per germline. V dropped 4 bases and J dropped 5 bases, with 19 bases sitting between them. CDR3 region: CASSKNLGTGDNEQFF. In DNA, the CDR3 is TGTGCCAGCAGCAAAAATCTAGGGACGGGAGACAATGAGCAGTTCTTC.

This clone was detected a few times. The CDR3 DNA sequence: TGTGCCAGCAGCGCAGACCGCTCCCTAGAGACCCAGTACTTC. Protein product: CASSADRSLETQYF. The V and J genes are TRBV2 and TRBJ2-5, with unresolved D. The V gene lost 6 bases and the J gene lost 4 bases, with 15 bases spanning the gap. The CDR3 has 14 amino acids. CDR1 SNHLY and CDR2 FYNNEI come from the germline V gene.

Only a few counts were recorded for this clone. The J gene is TRBJ2-3, the V gene TRBV7-9; TRBD2 matches at 10 bases. The V gene end was trimmed by 6 bases and the J gene end by 2 bases; junction bases not matched to a gene: 2. This CDR3 comprises 14 residues. Germline lookup yields CDR1 SEHNR and CDR2 FQNEAQ (reference sequence). The CDR3 sequence is CASRLAGSTDTQYF. Written as DNA, the CDR3 is TGTGCCAGCAGACTAGCGGGGTCCACAGATACGCAGTATTTT.

This clone was seen more than once but under ten times. CDR3 loop: CASSGGQETQYF. CDR3 nucleotide sequence: TGCGCCAGCAGTGGGGGTCAAGAGACCCAGTACTTC. V is TRBV10-2 and J is TRBJ2-5; D not resolved. Germline V gene lookup returns CDR1 WSHSY and CDR2 SAAADI. V shed 4 bases and J shed 2 bases, with 5 bases lying between them. The CDR3 sequence is 12 residues long.

This clone was picked up a small number of times. V is TRBV7-6 and J is TRBJ2-5; tentative D call: TRBD2 (5 bases). In germline, CDR1 is SGHVS, CDR2 FNYEAQ. Trimming left V 0 bases short and J 5 bases short, with 7 bases between. The CDR3 consists of 13 residues. CDR3 DNA sequence: TGTGCCAGCAGCTTAGCGGGAGTGGAGACCCAGTACTTC. Amino acids: CASSLAGVETQYF.

The rearrangement uses TRBV7-2 and TRBJ2-5; 8 bases line up with TRBD2. The V segment lost 6 bases and the J segment 8 bases; nucleotides outside the gene matches: 8. The CDR3 length is 13 residues. The V gene's germline CDR1 is SGHTA and CDR2 FQGNSA. The CDR3 DNA reads TGTGCCAGCAGGGAGGGGAGCGGGAGAACCCAGTACTTC. Encoded protein: CASREGSGRTQYF.

This clone was detected only a few times. The rearrangement links TRBV5-1 to TRBJ2-7; 11 positions match TRBD1. The CDR3 contains 15 residues. V shed 4 bases, J shed 2 bases, and the junction held 5 bases outside the gene matches. Germline assignment: CDR1 SGHRS and CDR2 YFSETQ. The CDR3 here is CASSRTGGITYEQYF. The CDR3 coding sequence is TGCGCCAGCAGCCGGACAGGGGGCATCACCTACGAGCAGTACTTC.

The rearrangement links TRBV4-3 to TRBJ2-3; D not certain. V lost 0 bases, J lost 2 bases, and 6 bases lay in between. Germline lookup yields CDR1 LGHNA and CDR2 YSLEER. The CDR3 has 14 amino acids. CDR3 coding DNA: TGCGCCAGCAGCCAAGAAGGTCTCACAGATACGCAGTATTTT. It specifies CASSQEGLTDTQYF.

This clone was found a few times. The sample contains more than one DNA sequence encoding this CDR3. This chain links TRBV29-1 with TRBJ1-1; D gene uncertain. Germline values: CDR1 SQVTM, CDR2 ANQGSEA. The CDR3 has 13 amino acids. V dropped 6 bases and J dropped 0 bases, with 11 bases sitting between them. The CDR3 DNA follows: TGCAGCGTGGCCGGACGGATGAACACTGAAGCTTTCTTT. Translated: CSVAGRMNTEAFF.

This clone was counted only a few times. The chain recombines TRBV9 with TRBJ2-2, with D possibly called TRBD1 or TRBD2 (5 bases each). The V gene's germline CDR1 is SGDLS and CDR2 YYNGEE. Trimming stripped 4 bases from V and 2 bases from J, with 21 bases between. The CDR3 sequence is 18 residues long. The CDR3 region is CASSSEGAGLFNTGELFF. CDR3 DNA: TGTGCCAGCAGCTCCGAAGGGGCGGGTCTGTTTAACACCGGGGAGCTGTTTTTT.

The table lists this clone with a few counts. V gene TRBV30 combines with J gene TRBJ1-3, with no clear D. Trimming removed 2 bases from V and 2 bases from J, with 7 bases in between. There are 13 residues in the CDR3. The germline V gene has CDR1 GTSNPN and CDR2 SVGIG (reference sequence). CDR3: CAWSIGPGNTIYF. In DNA form, the CDR3 reads TGTGCCTGGAGTATAGGGCCTGGAAACACCATATATTTT. The variable domain in full, completed from reference TRBV30 and TRBJ1-3, reads SQTIHQWPATLVQPVGSPLSLECTVEGTSNPNLYWYRQAAGRGLQLLFYSVGIGQISSEVPQNLSASRPQDRQFILSSKKLLLSDSGFYLCAWSIGPGNTIYFGEGSWLTVV.

V gene TRBV2 combines with J gene TRBJ2-5; D ambiguous. Germline CDR1 is SNHLY and CDR2 is FYNNEI. V was cut by 7 bases and J by 2 bases, with 8 bases left in between. CDR3 length: 12 residues. CDR3 residues: CASMVSQETQYF. CDR3 nucleotides: TGTGCCAGCATGGTTAGTCAAGAGACCCAGTACTTC.

The gene calls are TRBV20-1 and TRBJ2-1, with D uncertain. Germline V gene lookup returns CDR1 DFQATT and CDR2 SNEGSKA (reference sequence). Trimming removed 2 bases at V and 6 bases at J, with 5 bases between. This CDR3 contains 11 residues. As DNA, the CDR3 is TGCAGTGCTAGAAGAACCAATGAGCAGTTCTTC. Its protein is CSARRTNEQFF.

The rearrangement joins TRBV14 to TRBJ1-2; no clear D gene. Germline V gene lookup returns CDR1 SGHDN and CDR2 FVKESK. The CDR3 runs to 12 residues. With 4 bases removed from V and 4 bases from J, the gap between germline ends came to 7 bases. This chain's CDR3 is CASSPTFYGYTF. DNA of the CDR3: TGTGCCAGCAGCCCCACATTCTATGGCTACACCTTC. Combining the CDR3 with reference TRBV14 and TRBJ1-2 gives the whole variable domain EAGVTQFPSHSVIEKGQTVTLRCDPISGHDNLYWYRRVMGKEIKFLLHFVKESKQDESGMPNNRFLAERTGGTYSTLKVQPAELEDSGVYFCASSPTFYGYTFGSGTRLTVV.